The 13 T cell receptor beta chains below were found in one sample sequenced in a study of radiation and T cells in renal cell carcinoma. Only in-frame clones appear in the TCRdb table, and some are missing; sequencing was by immunoSEQ multiplex PCR. The sample records approximately 110,000 clones, roughly 85% being singletons. The time point here: baseline pretreatment blood. This sample's treatment: 15 Gy SBRT to primary tumor, nephrectomy 4 weeks later. The source material was blood, sampled from a patient whose treatment included radiotherapy and nephrectomy. Source of these receptors: a woman in her sixties with renal cell carcinoma.

The chain joins TRBV2 to TRBJ2-5; 12 bases map to TRBD2. This CDR3 is 15 amino acids long. The germline gives CDR1 SNHLY, CDR2 FYNNEI. J was trimmed by 4 bases and V by 4 bases; bases with no gene match: 4. In DNA, the CDR3 is TGTGCCAGCAGTGCTCAACTAGCGGGAGGAGAGACCCAGTACTTC. Translating gives CASSAQLAGGETQYF.

V usage is TRBV29-1 and J usage is TRBJ2-1; 13 bases match TRBD2. The CDR3 is 14 residues long. CDR1 and CDR2 (germline): SQVTM, ANQGSEA. V trimming: 6 bases; J trimming: 9 bases; junction bases outside the gene matches: 8. CDR3 protein: CSVQLAGGLVEQFF. The CDR3 coding sequence is TGCAGCGTCCAACTAGCGGGGGGGCTTGTTGAGCAGTTCTTC.

J is TRBJ2-3 and V is TRBV4-2; TRBD2 matches 11 bases. Germline V gene lookup returns CDR1 LGHNA and CDR2 YNFKEQ. There are 19 residues in the CDR3. Trimming cost V 1 base and J 0 bases; bases outside gene matches: 9. The CDR3 DNA follows: TGTGCCAGCAGCCAAGGCCCCGCGACTAGCGGGACTAGCACAGATACGCAGTATTTT. Translated, it gives CASSQGPATSGTSTDTQYF.

The chain recombines TRBV29-1 with TRBJ2-5; D might be TRBD1 (5 bases). The V gene lost 4 bases and the J gene lost 4 bases, with 16 bases spanning the gap. The CDR3 is 14 residues long. Looked up from germline, CDR1 is SQVTM and CDR2 is ANQGSEA. CDR3 DNA sequence: TGCAGCGTTGCGGTGGCAGGGCAAGGAGAGACCCAGTACTTC. Translating it yields CSVAVAGQGETQYF.

The rearrangement links TRBV28 to TRBJ1-2; possible D gene TRBD1, 6 bases. In germline, CDR1 is MDHEN, CDR2 SYDVKM. This CDR3 spans 14 amino acids. Trimming left V 3 bases short and J 6 bases short, with 14 bases between. CDR3 bases: TGTGCCAGCAGTTTGGGGGCCTGGGTCCATGGCTACACCTTC. Translating gives CASSLGAWVHGYTF.

The genes are TRBV6-1 and TRBJ2-5, with D possibly being TRBD1 (5 bases). Germline CDR1 MNHNS, CDR2 SASEGT. V shed 3 bases and J shed 5 bases, with 16 bases lying between them. This CDR3 spans 15 amino acids. The CDR3 reads CASSETVSRWETQYF. The CDR3 DNA follows: TGTGCCAGCAGTGAGACAGTTTCCAGGTGGGAGACCCAGTACTTC.

V gene TRBV27 combines with J gene TRBJ2-2, with 7 nucleotides matching TRBD1. With V trimmed by 1 base and J by 7 bases, 6 bases remained unmatched. CDR3 length equals 15 residues. Germline lookup yields CDR1 MNHEY and CDR2 SMNVEV (reference sequence). The CDR3 region has the DNA TGTGCCAGCAGTTTATGGGCGACAGGGATCGGGGAGCTGTTTTTT. It encodes CASSLWATGIGELFF.

The chain recombines TRBV4-1 with TRBJ2-5; TRBD2 aligns across 7 bases. Germline V lookup: CDR1 MGHRA, CDR2 YSYEKL. The junction had 3 bases not matched to a gene; V was cut back by 0 bases and J by 2 bases. This CDR3 is built from 15 residues. The CDR3 DNA reads as TGCGCCAGCAGCCAAGATGGGAGGGATCAAGAGACCCAGTACTTC. It codes for CASSQDGRDQETQYF.

The V and J genes are TRBV7-2 and TRBJ2-1; 7 nucleotides line up with TRBD1. This CDR3 comprises 14 residues. The germline CDR1 and CDR2 sequences are SGHTA and FQGNSA. J was trimmed by 7 bases and V by 5 bases; bases with no gene match: 8. The DNA for the CDR3 is TGTGCCAGCAGCCGGGACAGCGCCTTGAATGAGCAGTTCTTC. Amino acids: CASSRDSALNEQFF.

The chain combines TRBV28 with TRBJ1-5; weak D call: TRBD1 (5 bases). The CDR3 contains 16 residues. The V end lost 4 bases, the J end lost 7 bases, and 20 bases lay between the germline ends. Germline V lookup: CDR1 MDHEN, CDR2 SYDVKM. The CDR3 DNA sequence: TGTGCCAGCAGTTACCTCGGGGACGGTCCTTTCCAGCCCCAGCATTTT. It translates to CASSYLGDGPFQPQHF.

The chain links TRBV13 to TRBJ1-5; D is unclear. There are 15 residues in the CDR3. The V end was cut by 0 bases, the J end by 0 bases, with 6 bases between. The germline V gene encodes CDR1 PRHDT and CDR2 FYEKMQ (reference sequence). The CDR3 DNA follows: TGTGCCAGCAGCTTAGGCTACAGTAGCAATCAGCCCCAGCATTTT. Amino acid sequence: CASSLGYSSNQPQHF. The whole variable domain, remainder taken from reference TRBV13 and TRBJ1-5, is AAGVIQSPRHLIKEKRETATLKCYPIPRHDTVYWYQQGPGQDPQFLISFYEKMQSDKGSIPDRFSAQQFSDYHSELNMSSLELGDSALYFCASSLGYSSNQPQHFGDGTRLSIL.

Details on this clone: In the same sample, other DNA sequences code for this CDR3. The genes are TRBV20-1 and TRBJ2-7; no clear D. CDR1 is DFQATT and CDR2 is SNEGSKA in the germline V gene (reference sequence). V lost 2 bases to trimming and J lost 4 bases, with 6 bases between them. CDR3 length: 11 amino acids. The CDR3: CSARNGYEQYF. The CDR3 bases are TGCAGTGCTAGAAACGGATACGAGCAGTACTTC.

V and J are TRBV10-3 and TRBJ1-3; possible D gene TRBD1, 6 bases. The CDR3 consists of 14 residues. V shed 3 bases and J shed 0 bases, with 6 bases lying between them. Germline CDR1 reads ENHRY; CDR2 reads SYGVKD. The DNA of the CDR3 is TGTGCCATCAGTGACAGGGGCTCTGGAAACACCATATATTTT. Protein sequence: CAISDRGSGNTIYF.